This entry lists 19 T cell receptor beta chains sequenced from one sample in a study of sequential checkpoint blockade in melanoma. Specified treatment: randomized to nivolumab then ipilimumab (arm A) or the reverse (arm B). The repertoire was sequenced with immunoSEQ multiplex PCR; TCRdb's copy has only in-frame clones and lacks some. In the table there are approximately 17,000 clones, 85% to 95% of which are singletons. The specimen was CD8+ T cells sorted from blood (inferred from file names), collected from a patient given nivolumab and ipilimumab in sequence. The receptors derive from a human donor with melanoma.

This chain links TRBV4-1 with TRBJ1-3; TRBD1 might be the D (5 bases). Trimming stripped 1 base from V and 3 bases from J, with 19 bases between. CDR1 and CDR2 from the germline V gene are MGHRA and YSYEKL. The CDR3 is 18 amino acids. The CDR3 nucleotides read TGCGCCAGCAGCCAAGGACTAGTAGCCGGGGGATATGGAAACACCATATATTTT. It is translated as CASSQGLVAGGYGNTIYF.

The rearrangement links TRBV9 to TRBJ2-7; D may be TRBD2 (6 bases). The V and J ends lost 4 bases and 2 bases respectively, with 16 bases between them. Germline CDR1 and CDR2: SGDLS and YYNGEE. This CDR3 has 15 residues. The chain's CDR3 is CASSTGGAHTYEQYF. The CDR3 bases are TGTGCCAGCAGCACGGGCGGGGCCCATACCTACGAGCAGTACTTC.

In its sample, this clone was seen once. The V and J genes are TRBV30 and TRBJ1-2; D is undetermined. The ends were cut back, 5 bases at V and 3 bases at J, with 4 bases in the middle. Germline V gives CDR1 GTSNPN, CDR2 SVGIG (reference sequence). This CDR3 comprises 10 residues. This chain's CDR3 is CAWEDYGYTF. In DNA form, the CDR3 reads TGTGCCTGGGAGGACTATGGCTACACCTTC.

The CDR3 reads CASSIRGHYEQYV. The CDR3 DNA is TGTGCCAGCAGTATCCGGGGACACTACGAGCAGTACGTC. This rearrangement joins TRBV28 to TRBJ2-7; D might be TRBD1 (6 bases). Trimming took 5 bases from V and 3 from J, leaving 11 bases between them. CDR3 length: 13 residues. Germline V lookup: CDR1 MDHEN, CDR2 SYDVKM.

J is TRBJ1-1 and V is TRBV5-1; D not certain. Trimming stripped 0 bases from V and 4 bases from J, with 19 bases between. The CDR3 is 17 amino acids. CDR1 and CDR2 from the germline V gene are SGHRS and YFSETQ. The CDR3 bases are TGCGCCAGCAGCTTGGAATTGGCAGGTCTGAGAAGCACTGAAGCTTTCTTT. This translates into CASSLELAGLRSTEAFF.

The chain employs TRBV9 and TRBJ1-2, with TRBD1 matching over 7 bases. The CDR3 is made up of 16 amino acids. Germline V lookup: CDR1 SGDLS, CDR2 YYNGEE. Trimming cost V 0 bases and J 5 bases; bases outside gene matches: 10. The DNA of the CDR3 is TGTGCCAGCAGCGTAGAAGGTGGAGGGGGCGGATATGGCTACACCTTC. This gives the protein CASSVEGGGGGYGYTF. The variable domain in full, with the rest retrieved from reference TRBV9 and TRBJ1-2, is DSGVTQTPKHLITATGQRVTLRCSPRSGDLSVYWYQQSLDQGLQFLIQYYNGEERAKGNILERFSAQQFPDLHSELNLSSLELGDSALYFCASSVEGGGGGYGYTFGSGTRLTVV.

V and J are TRBV6-1 and TRBJ1-6; D not certain. The CDR3 has 11 amino acids. Germline V gene lookup returns CDR1 MNHNS and CDR2 SASEGT. Deletions cut 6 bases from V and 11 bases from J, with 8 bases between. CDR3 region: CASSAVTPLHF. The CDR3 DNA follows: TGTGCCAGCAGCGCAGTCACACCCCTCCACTTT.

This chain joins TRBV28 and TRBJ2-7; 10 bases are a match to TRBD2. Germline V gene sequence: CDR1 MDHEN, CDR2 SYDVKM. Trimming removed 3 bases from V and 9 bases from J; junction bases left unmatched: 8. The CDR3 covers 14 residues. The CDR3 region is CASSFSGRSLGQYF. In DNA form, the CDR3 reads TGTGCCAGCAGTTTTAGCGGGAGGAGTTTAGGGCAGTACTTC.

The chain has TRBV5-8 and TRBJ1-5, with a weak D call TRBD1 (5 bases). The ends were cut back, 7 bases at V and 4 bases at J, with 15 bases in the middle. Germline V gives CDR1 SGHTS, CDR2 YDEGEE. The CDR3 is 14 amino acids. The CDR3: CASGQRQPNQPQHF. The CDR3 DNA follows: TGTGCCAGCGGCCAAAGACAGCCTAATCAGCCCCAGCATTTT.

This clone showed up just once. CDR3 in amino acids: CASSSGGAYPTNEKLFF. CDR3 nucleotides: TGTGCCAGCAGCTCTGGAGGGGCTTATCCAACTAATGAAAAACTGTTTTTT. The chain recombines TRBV11-2 with TRBJ1-4; a weak D match, TRBD1 (5 bases). V was shortened by 4 bases and J by 0 bases, with 15 bases between the two germline ends. This CDR3 is 17 amino acids long. Germline-derived CDR1 and CDR2 are SGHAT and FQNNGV.

The chain links TRBV7-9 to TRBJ2-7; D perhaps matches TRBD1 (6 bases). This CDR3 spans 14 amino acids. V lost 4 bases to trimming and J lost 2 bases, with 12 bases between them. CDR1 SEHNR and CDR2 FQNEAQ come from the germline V gene (reference sequence). In DNA, the CDR3 is TGTGCCAGCAGCTCTCCGACAGGAGCCTACGAGCAGTACTTC. Translation: CASSSPTGAYEQYF.

The chain joins TRBV7-9 to TRBJ2-7; 11 bases map to TRBD2. Germline lookup yields CDR1 SEHNR and CDR2 FQNEAQ (reference sequence). V lost 6 bases to trimming and J lost 0 bases; unmatched junction nucleotides: 4. The CDR3 has 15 residues. CDR3 sequence: CASSRTSGPSYEQYF. CDR3 in DNA: TGTGCCAGCAGTCGGACTAGCGGGCCCTCCTACGAGCAGTACTTC.

The chain combines TRBV7-6 with TRBJ1-3, with TRBD1 matching over 7 bases. CDR3 length: 16 amino acids. V dropped 6 bases and J dropped 4; count of bases not matched to a gene: 12. The germline gives CDR1 SGHVS, CDR2 FNYEAQ. CDR3: CASRQPGTAEGNTIYF. CDR3 nucleotide sequence: TGTGCCAGCAGACAGCCCGGGACAGCTGAAGGAAACACCATATATTTT.

The gene calls are TRBV6-5 and TRBJ2-7; a weak D match, TRBD2 (7 bases). Trimming pared 5 bases from V and 2 bases from J, leaving 13 bases between. Germline loops: CDR1 MNHEY, CDR2 SVGAGI. The CDR3 is 14 amino acids. DNA for the CDR3: TGTGCCAGCAGTGGGGGGGCCGCCGCCTACGAGCAGTACTTC. As protein: CASSGGAAAYEQYF.

This sequence joins TRBV21-1 and TRBJ2-7; the table names TRBD2, a call not compared with the DNA. TRBV21-1 is described as a pseudogene. This CDR3 has 12 residues. The CDR3, as DNA: TGTGCCAGTACCGGGACTCCATACGAGCAGTACGTC. This translates into CASTGTPYEQYV.

V is TRBV7-9 and J is TRBJ1-2; perhaps TRBD1 as D (6 bases). This CDR3 contains 15 residues. Per the germline V gene, CDR1 is SEHNR and CDR2 is FQNEAQ (reference sequence). The V gene lost 4 bases and the J gene lost 2 bases, with 14 bases spanning the gap. The CDR3 DNA follows: TGTGCCAGCAGCTCTCAGCCTGGACAGAACTATGGCTACACCTTC. Translating gives CASSSQPGQNYGYTF.

The chain carries TRBV5-1 and TRBJ1-3; 12 bases are shared with TRBD1. Germline assignment: CDR1 SGHRS and CDR2 YFSETQ. Unmatched junction bases numbered 5, after V lost 4 bases and J lost 6 bases. This CDR3 has 15 residues. The CDR3 DNA reads TGCGCCAGCAGCCCGGGACAGGGGGCGTCAAACACCATATATTTT. Its protein product is CASSPGQGASNTIYF.

The chain joins TRBV2 to TRBJ2-7; 8 bases map to TRBD1. Germline V gene lookup returns CDR1 SNHLY and CDR2 FYNNEI. V was pared by 3 bases and J by 3 bases, with 4 bases of the junction left unmatched. This CDR3 contains 14 residues. The CDR3 DNA follows: TGTGCCAGCAGTGATCCCGGGACAGGCTACGAGCAGTACGTC. It encodes CASSDPGTGYEQYV.

The chain joins TRBV11-2 to TRBJ1-3, with 7 bases fitting TRBD1. V was pared by 0 bases and J by 4 bases, with 3 bases of the junction left unmatched. From germline, CDR1 is SGHAT and CDR2 FQNNGV. The CDR3 totals 15 residues. The CDR3 loop reads CASSLEWTGGNTIYF. CDR3 bases: TGTGCCAGCAGCTTAGAGTGGACAGGCGGAAACACCATATATTTT.